The clone carrying this T cell receptor (beta chain) has a handful of counts. The CDR3 covers 13 residues. Germline CDR1 reads SGHTA; CDR2 reads FQGNSA. V was cut by 0 bases and J by 3 bases, with 6 bases left in between. These data originate in a study of blood T cell repertoires in COVID-19. Study-wide context: Samples representing acute and convalescent COVID-19 were sourced from the United States, Italy and Spain. Sources were T cells, B-cell-depleted T cells, or PBMCs; the material itself was cDNA or gDNA.

Original processing notes: It was from reference gene primer amplification that nucleated cell counts were estimated. TCRdb's copy holds only in-frame clones and misses some; the assay was immunoSEQ multiplex PCR. Clone size and V and J calls were adopted from that table, with D and trimming inferred from the DNA. The table shows about 270,000 clones, with approximately 90% occurring only once. Material for sequencing was PBMCs or T cells enriched from blood (not recorded which). The chain links TRBV7-2 to TRBJ2-7; a possible D gene is TRBD2 (5 bases). The sequence was collected from a woman between 35 and 50 years old with acute COVID-19. The CDR3 loop is CASSLAAGYEQYF. CDR3 DNA sequence: TGTGCCAGCAGCTTAGCGGCGGGCTACGAGCAGTACTTC.